This is a list of T cell receptor beta chains from one sample in a study of identical twins. MiXCR, applied by TCRdb to the 5' RACE reads, yields one record per CDR3 protein. The data hold about 340,000 distinct CDR3 sequences, with roughly an eighth observed a single time. These data also featured in a second study, about yellow fever vaccine responses in identical twins.

The material sequenced was CD8+ T cells sorted from blood. The receptors stem from a woman younger than 30 in good health. The CDR3 runs from the conserved cysteine through the conserved F or W. D genes are given only for firm matches. For some rows the clone size is stated as once, few or many, or as a class when expanded; others skip it.

D gene | J gene | V gene | clone size | CDR3 DNA | CDR3 protein
TRBD1 | TRBJ2-7 | TRBV12-3/TRBV12-4 | . | TGTGCCAGCACCCCGGGCGGGACAGGCTACGAGCAGTACTTC | CASTPGGTGYEQYF
TRBD2 | TRBJ2-7 | TRBV3-1 | few | TGTGCCAGCAGCCAAGCTAGCGGGTCCTACGAGCAGTACTTC | CASSQASGSYEQYF
TRBD1 | TRBJ2-1 | TRBV12-5 | . | TGTGCTAGTGGTTTTGGCCCCGGGACAGGGGGAGGGAATGAGCAGTTCTTC | CASGFGPGTGGGNEQFF
TRBD1 | TRBJ2-1 | TRBV12-3/TRBV12-4 | . | TGTGCCAGCAATCCCAGGGGACAGGGGGCTATCTACAATGAGCAGTTCTTC | CASNPRGQGAIYNEQFF
. | TRBJ2-1 | TRBV9 | few | TGTGCCAGCAGGGGCCGGGGCGCCGGGAATGAGCAGTTCTTC | CASRGRGAGNEQFF
TRBD1 | TRBJ2-3 | TRBV4-1 | . | TGCGCCAGCACGGACAGGGAAAGGACAGATACGCAGTATTTT | CASTDRERTDTQYF
. | TRBJ1-4 | TRBV12-3/TRBV12-4 | many | TGTGCCAGCAGCCGGACCCCGTCGACTAATGAAAAACTGTTTTTT | CASSRTPSTNEKLFF
TRBD1 | TRBJ2-1 | TRBV12-3/TRBV12-4 | few | TGTGCCAGCACCTCGACAGGGGCGGGTGAGCAGTTCTTC | CASTSTGAGEQFF
TRBD2 | TRBJ2-1 | TRBV10-3 | many | TGTGCCATCACCCCGACTAGCGGGAACCATGAGCAGTTCTTC | CAITPTSGNHEQFF
. | TRBJ1-1 | TRBV6-5 | few | TGTGCCAGCAGAGCACATTTGGGGACTGAAGCTTTCTTT | CASRAHLGTEAFF
TRBD1 | TRBJ2-5 | TRBV6-1 | few | TGTGCCAGCAGTGACCTAGGGGGCTTGGGAGAGACCCAGTACTTC | CASSDLGGLGETQYF
. | TRBJ2-5 | TRBV9 | few | TGTGCCAGCAGCGTAGAGGGTAGCAGGTTCGAGACCCAGTACTTC | CASSVEGSRFETQYF
. | TRBJ2-1 | TRBV6-5 | few | TGTGCCAGCAGTTACGTCGGCCAGGGGGGCAGCGATGAGCAGTTCTTC | CASSYVGQGGSDEQFF
TRBD2 | TRBJ2-1 | TRBV29-1 | few | TGCAGCGTCCTAGCGGGAGGGTCGTACAATGAGCAGTTCTTC | CSVLAGGSYNEQFF
. | TRBJ2-1 | TRBV9 | . | TGTGCCAGCAGCTTAGGTCAGGAGGAGCAGTTCTTC | CASSLGQEEQFF
. | TRBJ2-7 | TRBV7-9 | . | TGTGCCAGCAGCTTATCGCGGGGTGGCAGTGAGCAGTACTTC | CASSLSRGGSEQYF
. | TRBJ2-1 | TRBV10-2 | . | TGCGCCAGCAGGGGGGGGCGCCTAATAACCAATGAGCAGTTCTTC | CASRGGRLITNEQFF
. | TRBJ2-3 | TRBV4-1 | . | TGCGCCAGCAGCCAAGGGCTAGGGGTAGATACGCAGTATTTT | CASSQGLGVDTQYF
TRBD1 | TRBJ2-2 | TRBV7-6 | few | TGTGCCAGCAGCTCCCGGACAGGACCGAACACCGGGGAGCTGTTTTTT | CASSSRTGPNTGELFF
. | TRBJ2-1 | TRBV2 | . | TGTGCCAGCAGTGAGTCCACCTGGGGTGAGCAGTTCTTC | CASSESTWGEQFF
. | TRBJ1-4 | TRBV25-1 | . | TGTGCCAGCAGTGAACGGACAGCGAATGAAAAACTGTTTTTT | CASSERTANEKLFF
. | TRBJ2-1 | TRBV28 | few | TGTGCCAGCAGCAGATTAGCGGTCTCCTACAATGAGCAGTTCTTC | CASSRLAVSYNEQFF
. | TRBJ2-5 | TRBV5-1 | . | TGCGCCAGCAGCGTTTTAGGGGGATACAAAAACCAAGAGACCCAGTACTTC | CASSVLGGYKNQETQYF
. | TRBJ1-4 | TRBV28 | . | TGTGCCAGCAGTTTACCCCGTTGGGGACACCAAATTCCCGGGGAAAAACTGTTTTTT | CASSLPRWGHQIPGEKLFF
TRBD1 | TRBJ2-5 | TRBV4-1 | . | TGCGCCAGCAGCCGGGGAGATGGACAGGACCGAGAGACCCAGTACTTC | CASSRGDGQDRETQYF
. | TRBJ2-1 | TRBV29-1 | . | TGCAGCGTTCCCCCCGGAGACGGACTGAACAATGAGCAGTTCTTC | CSVPPGDGLNNEQFF
. | TRBJ2-3 | TRBV27 | few | TGTGCCAGCAGTTTGAGCAGGGATACAGATACGCAGTATTTT | CASSLSRDTDTQYF
TRBD2 | TRBJ2-2 | TRBV6-1 | many | TGTGCCAGCAGCCCGGGACTAGAAAGCGGGGAGCTGTTTTTT | CASSPGLESGELFF
. | TRBJ2-1 | TRBV29-1 | . | TGCAGCGTTGAAGATCTAGAGGGAGTCGGCAATGAGCAGTTCTTC | CSVEDLEGVGNEQFF
. | TRBJ2-7 | TRBV7-3 | . | TGTGCCAGCAGCCCAACGGGGACGGGCTACGTCGGGCAGTACTTC | CASSPTGTGYVGQYF
. | TRBJ2-2 | TRBV24-1 | few | TGTGCCACCAGCCCCGGTGGCGGGGAGCTGTTTTTT | CATSPGGGELFF
TRBD2 | TRBJ2-1 | TRBV5-1 | few | TGCGCCAGCCGACTAGCGGGTGAGCAGTTCTTC | CASRLAGEQFF
TRBD2 | TRBJ2-3 | TRBV9 | . | TGTGCCAGCAGCGCCCCTCCTAGCGGGGGGCGTTTTACAGATACGCAGTATTTT | CASSAPPSGGRFTDTQYF
. | TRBJ2-3 | TRBV5-4 | few | TGTGCCAGCAGCGAAACAACTCCAGATACGCAGTATTTT | CASSETTPDTQYF
. | TRBJ1-1 | TRBV27 | few | TGTGCCAGCAGTTCAGCCCCGGGAAACACTGAAGCTTTCTTT | CASSSAPGNTEAFF
. | TRBJ2-7 | TRBV4-1 | many | TGCGCCAGCAGCCAAGGGCCTGAATCCCCTTACTACGAGCAGTACTTC | CASSQGPESPYYEQYF
TRBD2 | TRBJ2-3 | TRBV10-3 | . | TGTGCCATCAAAGCTAGCGGGGCCCGACCGGAGAATACGCAGTATTTT | CAIKASGARPENTQYF